Reported below is one TCR beta chain. The data were obtained in a study of blood T cell repertoires in COVID-19. The overall study: The United States, Italy and Spain provided the acute and convalescent COVID-19 samples. T cells, B-cell-depleted T cells, or PBMCs provided the cDNA or gDNA that served as material.

Original analysis: Amplification of reference gene primers was used by the study to estimate nucleated cell counts. TCRdb's table, derived via immunoSEQ multiplex PCR, lists solely in-frame clones and lacks some. V, J and clone size are those of that table, while D and trimming were read from the DNA. The sample has 63,000 or so clones, 85% to 90% seen once. The CDR3 extends over 13 amino acids. Per the germline V gene, CDR1 is PRHDT and CDR2 is FYEKMQ (reference sequence). Germline trimming cut 6 bases from V and 3 bases from J; bases unmatched to any gene: 4. This clonotype was obtained from a man in his sixties with acute or convalescent COVID-19. The chain recombines TRBV13 with TRBJ2-5, with 7 bases that match TRBD1. Sequencing was done on a sample of peripheral blood. CDR3 sequence reads: CASRGQLEETQYF. The CDR3 DNA follows: TGTGCCAGCAGGGGACAGCTCGAAGAGACCCAGTACTTC.